These 8 T cell receptor beta chains were all obtained from the same sample, sequenced in a study of regulatory T cells in long-lasting Graves disease. With iRepertoire HTBI primers and Arm-PCR of CDR3 regions, TCR beta libraries were built. TCRdb re-analysed the multiplex PCR reads in MiXCR, keeping a single row per CDR3 protein. The sample lists hundreds of thousands of distinct CDR3 sequences; roughly 16% were seen once. Time point given: newly diagnosed GD, antithyroid drugs for less than 3 months. PBMCs were the source of the RNA used for TCR sequencing. The same data also went into a second study, on T cells in Graves' hyperthyroidism and ophthalmopathy.

The sequences come from peripheral blood mononuclear cells (PBMCs), collected at new diagnosis, from a patient treated with antithyroid drugs. Source of these receptors: a woman aged 30 to 39 with Graves disease.

With regard to this clonotype: A much larger clonotype is one base distant, so this may be a read error. The rearrangement links TRBV10-3 to TRBJ1-4, with D possibly being TRBD1 (5 bases). The CDR3 length is 14 residues. Germline V gives CDR1 ENHRY, CDR2 SYGVKD. With 6 bases removed from V and 4 bases from J, the gap between germline ends came to 12 bases. The CDR3 protein is CAIRTDTINEKLFF. CDR3 nucleotide sequence: TGTGCCATCAGGACAGACACAATTAATGAAAAACTGTTTTTT.

This clonotype was counted many times. The V call is TRBV6-1, the J call TRBJ2-3; D is undetermined. Germline V CDR1 and CDR2: MNHNS, SASEGT. Trimming stripped 6 bases from V and 3 bases from J, with 7 bases between. This CDR3 spans 12 amino acids. CDR3 nucleotides: TGTGCCAGCAGCGTCGTAACAGATACGCAGTATTTT. Amino acids: CASSVVTDTQYF.

This clonotype was observed at least ten times. The V gene is TRBV28, the J gene TRBJ1-2, with TRBD1 as a possible D gene (5 bases). V shed 3 bases and J shed 0 bases, with 20 bases lying between them. Germline loops: CDR1 MDHEN, CDR2 SYDVKM. The CDR3 contains 18 residues. This chain's CDR3 is CASSFWGWEAQANYGYTF. The CDR3 nucleotides read TGTGCCAGCAGTTTCTGGGGGTGGGAGGCGCAAGCTAACTATGGCTACACCTTC.

This rearrangement joins TRBV28 to TRBJ2-2; D perhaps matches TRBD2 (5 bases). V was pared by 8 bases and J by 7 bases, with 14 bases between. CDR1 is MDHEN and CDR2 is SYDVKM in the germline V gene. This CDR3 comprises 13 residues. The CDR3 region has the DNA TGTGCCAGCTTAGGGCAGACTATCGGGGAGCTGTTTTTT. Residues: CASLGQTIGELFF.

This clonotype was detected ten times or more. The gene calls are TRBV11-2 and TRBJ1-1, with D possibly matching TRBD1 (6 bases). The CDR3 runs to 13 residues. Trimming left V 5 bases short and J 5 bases short, with 12 bases between. The V gene's germline CDR1 is SGHAT and CDR2 FQNNGV. The CDR3 reads CASSPDRKTEAFF. The DNA for the CDR3 is TGTGCCAGCAGCCCCGACAGGAAGACTGAAGCTTTCTTT.

For this clonotype: A much bigger clone sits one base away, suggesting this may be a read error. The rearrangement uses TRBV2 and TRBJ2-6; D is undetermined. Germline loops: CDR1 SNHLY, CDR2 FYNNEI. This CDR3 has 14 amino acids. Trimming stripped 3 bases from V and 0 bases from J, with 3 bases between. The CDR3 protein is CASSERSGANVLTF. The CDR3 DNA reads TGTGCCAGCAGTGAGCGCTCTGGGGCCAACGTCCTGACTTTC.

This clonotype has only a few counts. The chain has TRBV5-1 and TRBJ2-3, with unresolved D. Trimming cost V 0 bases and J 6 bases, with 11 bases left between them. CDR3 length: 14 residues. Germline-derived CDR1 and CDR2 are SGHRS and YFSETQ. CDR3 sequence (DNA): TGCGCCAGCAGCTTGGAGAGCCCTTGGGATACGCAGTATTTT. Translating gives CASSLESPWDTQYF.

The CDR3 region has the DNA TGTGCCTGGAGTCCGGGTGCAGATACGCAGTATTTT. Protein product: CAWSPGADTQYF. The chain recombines TRBV30 with TRBJ2-3; D unclear. V was pared by 2 bases and J by 4 bases, with 7 bases between. This CDR3 comprises 12 residues. Per germline, CDR1 GTSNPN and CDR2 SVGIG (reference sequence).